This is a list of T cell receptor beta chains from one sample in a study of blood T cell repertoires in COVID-19. Clones were sequenced by immunoSEQ multiplex PCR, and TCRdb holds only the in-frame ones, with some missing. This sample has under 250,000 clones, with over 80% found just once. Sequencing was carried out using peripheral blood. The receptors originated from a woman in her 40s who had recovered from COVID-19. Both conserved end residues are part of each CDR3. D genes are given only for firm matches. Rows may omit the clone size; those that give it use once, few, many or a size class.

v_gene: TRBV3-1/TRBV3-2; j_gene: TRBJ2-3; d_gene: TRBD2; abundance: -; CDR3aa: CASSQGLAGTGDTQYF; CDR3nt: TGTGCCAGCAGCCAGGGGCTAGCGGGGACGGGAGATACGCAGTATTTT
v_gene: TRBV3-1/TRBV3-2; j_gene: TRBJ2-5; d_gene: TRBD2; abundance: -; CDR3aa: CASSQDLASGDQETQYF; CDR3nt: TGTGCCAGCAGCCAAGATCTGGCTAGCGGGGACCAAGAGACCCAGTACTTC
v_gene: TRBV5-6; j_gene: TRBJ2-1; d_gene: -; abundance: -; CDR3aa: CASSLGQAYNEQFF; CDR3nt: TGTGCCAGCAGCTTGGGGCAGGCCTACAATGAGCAGTTCTTC
v_gene: TRBV2; j_gene: TRBJ2-7; d_gene: -; abundance: -; CDR3aa: CASSPQLVAYEQYF; CDR3nt: TGTGCCAGCAGTCCACAGCTCGTAGCCTACGAGCAGTACTTC
v_gene: TRBV7-8; j_gene: TRBJ1-6; d_gene: -; abundance: -; CDR3aa: CASSLGGGNSPLHF; CDR3nt: TGTGCCAGCAGTCTGGGAGGGGGGAATTCACCCCTCCACTTT
v_gene: TRBV2; j_gene: TRBJ1-1; d_gene: -; abundance: once; CDR3aa: CASSGDLNTEAFF; CDR3nt: TGTGCCAGCAGTGGGGACTTGAACACTGAAGCTTTCTTT
v_gene: TRBV5-1; j_gene: TRBJ1-2; d_gene: -; abundance: once; CDR3aa: CASSPPGHNTGYTF; CDR3nt: TGCGCCAGCAGCCCGCCGGGACACAATACTGGCTACACCTTC
v_gene: TRBV19; j_gene: TRBJ1-2; d_gene: -; abundance: -; CDR3aa: CASSIDGGGYGYTF; CDR3nt: TGTGCCAGTAGTATAGATGGAGGAGGGTACGGCTACACCTTC
v_gene: TRBV2; j_gene: TRBJ2-3; d_gene: TRBD1; abundance: -; CDR3aa: CASSAGQRSTDTQYF; CDR3nt: TGTGCCAGCAGTGCGGGACAGCGAAGCACAGATACGCAGTATTTT
v_gene: TRBV19; j_gene: TRBJ2-2; d_gene: TRBD2; abundance: -; CDR3aa: CASSIDLELAGHRELFF; CDR3nt: TGTGCCAGTAGTATAGATCTGGAACTAGCGGGGCACAGGGAGCTGTTTTTT
v_gene: TRBV7-6; j_gene: TRBJ2-1; d_gene: -; abundance: -; CDR3aa: CASSLGQGSYNEQFF; CDR3nt: TGTGCCAGCAGCTTAGGCCAGGGCTCCTACAATGAGCAGTTCTTC
v_gene: TRBV5-1; j_gene: TRBJ2-2; d_gene: -; abundance: once; CDR3aa: CATSRGAGVGELFF; CDR3nt: TGCGCAACCTCCAGGGGGGCCGGTGTCGGGGAGCTGTTTTTT
v_gene: TRBV5-1; j_gene: TRBJ2-1; d_gene: TRBD2; abundance: -; CDR3aa: CASSLGGGGNNEQFF; CDR3nt: TGCGCCAGCAGCTTGGGGGGCGGGGGGAACAATGAGCAGTTCTTC
v_gene: TRBV4-2; j_gene: TRBJ1-2; d_gene: TRBD1; abundance: -; CDR3aa: CASTRAWDSNYGYTF; CDR3nt: TGTGCCAGCACCCGAGCTTGGGACAGCAACTATGGCTACACCTTC
v_gene: TRBV4-1; j_gene: TRBJ1-1; d_gene: -; abundance: -; CDR3aa: CASSRGLNTEAFF; CDR3nt: TGCGCCAGCAGCCGAGGCCTTAACACTGAAGCTTTCTTT
v_gene: TRBV27; j_gene: TRBJ1-5; d_gene: TRBD1; abundance: -; CDR3aa: CASSVGTAGNQPQHF; CDR3nt: TGTGCCAGCAGTGTAGGGACAGCAGGAAATCAGCCCCAGCATTTT
v_gene: TRBV7-9; j_gene: TRBJ1-2; d_gene: -; abundance: -; CDR3aa: CASTLREGYTF; CDR3nt: TGTGCCAGCACTCTACGGGAGGGCTACACCTTC
v_gene: TRBV2; j_gene: TRBJ1-2; d_gene: TRBD1; abundance: -; CDR3aa: CASSPRDRGMGGYTF; CDR3nt: TGTGCCAGCAGCCCCCGGGACAGGGGGATGGGTGGCTACACCTTC
v_gene: TRBV2; j_gene: TRBJ1-3; d_gene: -; abundance: -; CDR3aa: CASSGSRGSGNTIYF; CDR3nt: TGTGCCAGCAGTGGATCCCGGGGATCAGGAAACACCATATATTTT
v_gene: TRBV30; j_gene: TRBJ1-5; d_gene: TRBD1; abundance: -; CDR3aa: CAWSPGQGNQPQHF; CDR3nt: TGTGCCTGGAGCCCGGGACAGGGGAATCAGCCCCAGCATTTT
v_gene: TRBV30; j_gene: TRBJ1-2; d_gene: TRBD1; abundance: -; CDR3aa: CAWSVQQGGYGYTF; CDR3nt: TGTGCCTGGAGTGTACAACAGGGGGGATATGGCTACACCTTC
v_gene: TRBV19; j_gene: TRBJ1-1; d_gene: TRBD1; abundance: -; CDR3aa: CASGDRVPSAEAFF; CDR3nt: TGTGCCAGTGGGGACAGGGTGCCCTCGGCTGAAGCTTTCTTT
v_gene: TRBV2; j_gene: TRBJ2-7; d_gene: -; abundance: many; CDR3aa: CASTRLTYEQYF; CDR3nt: TGTGCCAGCACCCGCCTAACCTACGAGCAGTACTTC
v_gene: TRBV7-9; j_gene: TRBJ1-3; d_gene: -; abundance: -; CDR3aa: CASSLQGPGNTIYF; CDR3nt: TGTGCCAGCAGCTTACAGGGGCCCGGAAACACCATATATTTT
v_gene: TRBV29-1; j_gene: TRBJ2-5; d_gene: -; abundance: -; CDR3aa: CSVDAGGIETQYF; CDR3nt: TGCAGCGTTGACGCTGGAGGTATAGAGACCCAGTACTTC
v_gene: TRBV15; j_gene: TRBJ1-1; d_gene: -; abundance: -; CDR3aa: CATSRVPGVYDEAFF; CDR3nt: TGTGCCACCAGCAGAGTGCCGGGAGTCTACGATGAAGCTTTCTTT
v_gene: TRBV30; j_gene: TRBJ2-7; d_gene: TRBD2; abundance: -; CDR3aa: CACLPGGTYEQYF; CDR3nt: TGTGCCTGCCTCCCCGGGGGGACCTACGAGCAGTACTTC
v_gene: TRBV2; j_gene: TRBJ1-5; d_gene: TRBD1; abundance: -; CDR3aa: CASSRTGGQVDQPQHF; CDR3nt: TGTGCCAGCAGCAGGACAGGGGGCCAGGTCGATCAGCCCCAGCATTTT
v_gene: TRBV28; j_gene: TRBJ2-7; d_gene: -; abundance: -; CDR3aa: CASSPSRSGAQYEQYF; CDR3nt: TGTGCCAGCAGCCCCAGTAGGTCAGGGGCACAATACGAGCAGTACTTC
v_gene: TRBV6-4; j_gene: TRBJ1-6; d_gene: -; abundance: -; CDR3aa: CASSRVDNSPLHF; CDR3nt: TGTGCCAGCAGCAGGGTTGATAATTCACCCCTCCACTTT
v_gene: TRBV18; j_gene: TRBJ2-3; d_gene: -; abundance: -; CDR3aa: CASSPQGGPTDTQYF; CDR3nt: TGTGCCAGCTCACCACAGGGGGGGCCCACAGATACGCAGTATTTT
v_gene: TRBV28; j_gene: TRBJ2-1; d_gene: -; abundance: -; CDR3aa: CASSIGEVRNNEQFF; CDR3nt: TGTGCCAGCAGCATAGGGGAGGTTCGTAACAATGAGCAGTTCTTC
v_gene: TRBV3-1/TRBV3-2; j_gene: TRBJ1-5; d_gene: -; abundance: few; CDR3aa: CASSQGGRGEQPQHF; CDR3nt: TGTGCCAGCAGCCAAGGAGGGAGGGGTGAACAGCCCCAGCATTTT
v_gene: TRBV2; j_gene: TRBJ1-1; d_gene: -; abundance: -; CDR3aa: CASNQGRNTEAFF; CDR3nt: TGTGCCAGCAACCAGGGCAGGAACACTGAAGCTTTCTTT
v_gene: TRBV5-1; j_gene: TRBJ1-5; d_gene: -; abundance: -; CDR3aa: CASSLAGGEPQHF; CDR3nt: TGCGCCAGCAGCTTGGCCGGGGGTGAGCCCCAGCATTTT
v_gene: TRBV10-3; j_gene: TRBJ1-5; d_gene: TRBD1; abundance: -; CDR3aa: CAISEQGDQPQHF; CDR3nt: TGTGCCATCAGTGAACAGGGGGATCAGCCCCAGCATTTT
v_gene: TRBV30; j_gene: TRBJ1-2; d_gene: -; abundance: -; CDR3aa: CAWILHGGAGGYTF; CDR3nt: TGTGCCTGGATCCTGCACGGGGGGGCTGGTGGCTACACCTTC
v_gene: TRBV6-1; j_gene: TRBJ1-2; d_gene: -; abundance: -; CDR3aa: CASSDARGRSYGYTF; CDR3nt: TGTGCCAGCAGTGATGCAAGGGGCAGGAGCTATGGCTACACCTTC
v_gene: TRBV13; j_gene: TRBJ2-5; d_gene: TRBD1; abundance: -; CDR3aa: CASSLGQGSFETQYF; CDR3nt: TGTGCCAGCAGCTTGGGACAGGGGTCGTTTGAGACCCAGTACTTC